These 27 T cell receptor beta chains were sequenced from one sample in a study of shared clonotypes between healthy human individuals. TCRdb's table, derived via immunoSEQ multiplex PCR, lists solely in-frame clones and lacks some. The table shows about 1 million clones, with 65% to 75% occurring only once. Input material: memory CD4+ T cells sorted from blood. Subset in this sample: CD45RA-negative fraction. The receptors originated from a man in his late teens or twenties in good health.

The rearrangement uses TRBV6-1 and TRBJ1-6; D unclear. The CDR3 length is 14 residues. Trimming took 3 bases from V and 9 from J, leaving 12 bases between them. Germline V gene sequence: CDR1 MNHNS, CDR2 SASEGT. The CDR3 nucleotides are TGTGCCAGCAGTGACGTGGGATGGGCTTCACCCCTCCACTTT. Translation: CASSDVGWASPLHF.

About this clone: At the DNA level, this CDR3 is encoded by other sequences in the same sample as well. This rearrangement joins TRBV7-3 to TRBJ2-3; D is unclear. The CDR3 consists of 14 residues. Germline values: CDR1 SGHTA, CDR2 FQGTGA. V was cut by 5 bases and J by 0 bases, with 9 bases left in between. CDR3 amino acids: CASSPGTSTDTQYF. In nucleotides, the CDR3 is TGTGCCAGCAGCCCCGGTACGAGCACAGATACGCAGTATTTT.

This sequence joins TRBV6-6 and TRBJ2-5; D is perhaps TRBD1 or TRBD2 (6 bases each). This CDR3 contains 13 residues. Per the germline V gene, CDR1 is MNHNY and CDR2 is SVGAGI (reference sequence). Trimming stripped 8 bases from V and 2 bases from J, with 12 bases between. CDR3: CASGGGRQETQYF. In DNA form, the CDR3 reads TGTGCCAGCGGAGGGGGAAGGCAAGAGACCCAGTACTTC.

The chain is built from TRBV7-9 and TRBJ1-3, with D hard to call. V was trimmed by 5 bases and J by 0 bases, leaving 8 bases between them. The CDR3 is 14 amino acids. CDR1 is SEHNR and CDR2 is FQNEAQ in the germline V gene (reference sequence). CDR3 protein: CASSLDYSGNTIYF. CDR3 DNA sequence: TGTGCCAGCAGCCTTGACTACTCTGGAAACACCATATATTTT. Combining the CDR3 with reference TRBV7-9 and TRBJ1-3 gives the whole variable domain DTGVSQNPRHKITKRGQNVTFRCDPISEHNRLYWYRQTLGQGPEFLTYFQNEAQLEKSRLLSDRFSAERPKGSFSTLEIQRTEQGDSAMYLCASSLDYSGNTIYFGEGSWLTVV.

This clone was detected once. This sequence joins TRBV6-6 and TRBJ1-4; D remains unclear. Per germline, CDR1 MNHNY and CDR2 SVGAGI (reference sequence). Trimming shortened V by 0 bases and J by 7 bases, and 12 bases separated the two germline ends. There are 15 residues in the CDR3. The CDR3 sequence is CASSYSVGFGEKLFF. The DNA for the CDR3 is TGTGCCAGCAGTTACTCGGTGGGGTTCGGTGAAAAACTGTTTTTT.

This clone was picked up one time. The chain uses TRBV11-2 and TRBJ2-1, with 11 bases matching TRBD1. The CDR3 totals 14 residues. V trimming: 5 bases; J trimming: 15 bases; junction bases outside the gene matches: 12. Germline values: CDR1 SGHAT, CDR2 FQNNGV. The CDR3 DNA sequence: TGTGCCAGCAGCCCCGGGACAGGGGGTCGCACGGGGTTCTTC. Encoded protein: CASSPGTGGRTGFF.

This chain links TRBV13 with TRBJ2-7; possibly TRBD1 for D (5 bases). The germline gives CDR1 PRHDT, CDR2 FYEKMQ (reference sequence). V was trimmed by 5 bases and J by 6 bases, leaving 20 bases between them. The CDR3 is made up of 15 amino acids. The CDR3 nucleotides read TGTGCCAGCAGCCTTCTAGGTGAGAGTAGGGGCGAGCAGTACTTC. It encodes CASSLLGESRGEQYF. Full variable domain (remainder filled in from reference TRBV13 and TRBJ2-7): AAGVIQSPRHLIKEKRETATLKCYPIPRHDTVYWYQQGPGQDPQFLISFYEKMQSDKGSIPDRFSAQQFSDYHSELNMSSLELGDSALYFCASSLLGESRGEQYFGPGTRLTVT.

CDR3 sequence: CAWSRIGGVRLKDAAGELFF. The CDR3 DNA sequence: TGTGCCTGGAGTAGGATCGGGGGAGTTCGGCTGAAGGACGCCGCAGGGGAGCTGTTTTTT. The rearrangement uses TRBV30 and TRBJ2-2; D might be TRBD2 (6 bases). Germline CDR1 is GTSNPN and CDR2 is SVGIG (reference sequence). This CDR3 region has 20 residues. V lost 2 bases and J 8 bases, leaving 33 bases between the germline ends.

V usage is TRBV5-5 and J usage is TRBJ2-1; tentatively, D is TRBD1 (6 bases). V was cut by 1 base and J by 0 bases, with 11 bases left in between. This CDR3 has 16 residues. Germline loops: CDR1 SGHKS, CDR2 YYEKEE (reference sequence). The CDR3 region has the DNA TGTGCCAGCAGCTTGAGGGGGACCCCCTCCTACAATGAGCAGTTCTTC. It yields the protein CASSLRGTPSYNEQFF.

V usage is TRBV6-5 and J usage is TRBJ2-5; 11 bases map to TRBD1. The J call may be faulty, since TRBJ2-7 better matches the DNA end. There are 15 residues in the CDR3. Germline values: CDR1 MNHEY, CDR2 SVGAGI. CDR3 nucleotide sequence: TGTGCCAGCAGTAGCCGGGACAGGGGGACCTACGAGCAGTACTTC. It yields the protein CASSSRDRGTYEQYF.

There are a few counts of this clone. J is TRBJ1-1 and V is TRBV13; D is undetermined. The CDR3 totals 12 residues. The V and J ends lost 3 bases and 7 bases respectively, with 9 bases between them. Germline V lookup: CDR1 PRHDT, CDR2 FYEKMQ (reference sequence). The CDR3 loop reads CASSFETHEAFF. The CDR3 DNA reads TGTGCCAGCAGCTTCGAAACACATGAAGCTTTCTTT.

The V gene is TRBV18, the J gene TRBJ2-7, with D possibly being TRBD1 (6 bases). CDR1 and CDR2 (germline): KGHSH, LQKENI. Trimming removed 8 bases at V and 4 bases at J, with 18 bases between. The CDR3 contains 14 residues. CDR3 coding DNA: TGTGCCAGCGCAACCCGGGACATTCCTTACGAGCAGTACTTC. It encodes CASATRDIPYEQYF.

The table lists this clone with a count of one. The chain has TRBV5-5 and TRBJ1-1; D not resolved. Trimming removed 0 bases at V and 5 bases at J, with 11 bases between. CDR1 and CDR2 (germline): SGHKS, YYEKEE (reference sequence). The CDR3 is 14 amino acids. The CDR3 loop is CASSLAGSRTEAFF. The CDR3 DNA is TGTGCCAGCAGCTTGGCGGGCAGTAGGACTGAAGCTTTCTTT.

Ten or more counts support this clone. The chain links TRBV6-6 to TRBJ2-7, with D hard to call. Between the trimmed V and J ends, which lost 6 bases and 12 bases, there was a span of 18 bases. Germline CDR1 and CDR2: MNHNY and SVGAGI (reference sequence). The CDR3 is 12 amino acids. CDR3 DNA sequence: TGTGCCAGCAGCCAGGACCAGCCGATCTGGTACTTC. Protein sequence: CASSQDQPIWYF.

The chain couples TRBV10-3 to TRBJ2-1; the match to TRBD1 covers 9 bases. The germline V gene has CDR1 ENHRY and CDR2 SYGVKD. V lost 6 bases, J lost 5 bases, and 2 bases stayed unmatched. The CDR3 loop spans 13 amino acids. The CDR3 nucleotides read TGTGCCATCAGGGACAGGGGCCACAATGAGCAGTTCTTC. Translating gives CAIRDRGHNEQFF.

CDR3 in amino acids: CAISGGQGNGNTIYF. In DNA, the CDR3 is TGTGCCATCAGTGGGGGACAGGGGAATGGAAACACCATATATTTT. V is TRBV10-3 and J is TRBJ1-3, with TRBD1 matching over 10 bases. This CDR3 region has 15 residues. CDR1 ENHRY and CDR2 SYGVKD come from the germline V gene. V shed 4 bases and J 3 bases; nucleotides not matched to a gene: 3.

V is TRBV7-9 and J is TRBJ1-2; 7 bases are shared with TRBD1. The CDR3 loop spans 16 amino acids. Germline CDR1 reads SEHNR; CDR2 reads FQNEAQ (reference sequence). The V segment lost 5 bases and the J segment 4 bases; nucleotides outside the gene matches: 13. Written as DNA, the CDR3 is TGTGCCAGCAGCCCAGGGGTACAGGGGAAAAGCTATGGCTACACCTTC. This codes for CASSPGVQGKSYGYTF.

This chain links TRBV10-3 with TRBJ1-1; D perhaps matches TRBD1 (6 bases). The V end was cut by 10 bases, the J end by 3 bases, with 15 bases between. Germline CDR1 and CDR2: ENHRY and SYGVKD. This CDR3 is built from 13 residues. The CDR3 nucleotides are TGTGCCACCCTTTGGGACATAGACACTGAAGCTTTCTTT. It is translated as CATLWDIDTEAFF.

V and J are TRBV30 and TRBJ2-3; perhaps TRBD1 as D (6 bases). CDR3 size: 13 residues. Germline V lookup: CDR1 GTSNPN, CDR2 SVGIG (reference sequence). Trimming shortened V by 2 bases and J by 5 bases, and 11 bases separated the two germline ends. Here the CDR3 DNA reads TGTGCCTGGAGTCCAGGGGCGAGAGATACGCAGTATTTT. The encoded protein is CAWSPGARDTQYF.

The CDR3 is CASSLGTRSAGELFF. The CDR3 nucleotides are TGTGCCAGCAGCCTAGGGACTAGGTCTGCCGGGGAGCTGTTTTTT. The chain has TRBV2 and TRBJ2-2, with TRBD2 matching 8 bases. The ends lost 6 bases at V and 6 bases at J; junction bases unmatched: 9. The CDR3 is made up of 15 amino acids. Germline CDR1 is SNHLY and CDR2 is FYNNEI.

The rearrangement links TRBV5-8 to TRBJ1-5; 7 bases fit TRBD1. V was pared by 0 bases and J by 2 bases, with 2 bases of the junction left unmatched. The CDR3 is 15 residues long. Germline loops: CDR1 SGHTS, CDR2 YDEGEE. CDR3 residues: CASSLDRGGNQPQHF. The CDR3 DNA sequence: TGTGCCAGCAGCTTGGACAGGGGAGGCAATCAGCCCCAGCATTTT.

The rearrangement links TRBV30 to TRBJ2-5; D is unresolved. V was clipped by 1 base and J by 5 bases, with 8 bases between them. Per the germline V gene, CDR1 is GTSNPN and CDR2 is SVGIG (reference sequence). CDR3 length: 12 amino acids. The CDR3 protein is CAWSAGWETQYF. Here the CDR3 DNA reads TGTGCCTGGAGTGCTGGCTGGGAGACCCAGTACTTC. Full variable domain (outside the CDR3, taken from reference TRBV30 and TRBJ2-5): SQTIHQWPATLVQPVGSPLSLECTVEGTSNPNLYWYRQAAGRGLQLLFYSVGIGQISSEVPQNLSASRPQDRQFILSSKKLLLSDSGFYLCAWSAGWETQYFGPGTRLLVL.

The chain carries TRBV6-5 and TRBJ2-4; D is possibly TRBD1 (5 bases). The CDR3 runs 13 residues. V dropped 5 bases and J dropped 7 bases, with 12 bases sitting between them. Germline V gene lookup returns CDR1 MNHEY and CDR2 SVGAGI. The CDR3 nucleotides are TGTGCCAGCAGTCTCACAGGTGGGAACATTCAGTACTTC. Protein sequence: CASSLTGGNIQYF.

This clone was seen just once. The chain recombines TRBV27 with TRBJ2-7; tentative D call: TRBD2 (5 bases). Germline CDR1 and CDR2: MNHEY and SMNVEV (reference sequence). With 5 bases removed from V and 2 bases from J, the gap between germline ends came to 16 bases. The CDR3 spans 15 residues. CDR3 residues: CASSLASGNPYEQYF. The CDR3 bases are TGTGCCAGCAGTCTAGCCTCCGGGAACCCCTACGAGCAGTACTTC.

This chain connects TRBV10-3 to TRBJ1-2, with 7 bases identical to TRBD1. CDR3 length: 14 residues. Germline V gene sequence: CDR1 ENHRY, CDR2 SYGVKD. The trim removed 7 bases at V and 2 bases at J, leaving 7 bases unmatched. The CDR3 is CAITGTGQNYGYTF. In nucleotides, the CDR3 is TGTGCCATCACCGGGACGGGACAGAACTATGGCTACACCTTC.

J is TRBJ2-7 and V is TRBV7-2; no firm D call. This CDR3 has 13 residues. Germline V gene data show CDR1 as SGHTA and CDR2 as FQGNSA. Deletions cut 5 bases from V and 1 base from J, with 9 bases between. CDR3 protein: CASSPEASYEQYF. The CDR3 DNA follows: TGTGCCAGCAGCCCAGAGGCTTCCTACGAGCAGTACTTC. Variable domain in full (rest from reference TRBV7-2 and TRBJ2-7): GAGVSQSPSNKVTEKGKDVELRCDPISGHTALYWYRQSLGQGLEFLIYFQGNSAPDKSGLPSDRFSAERTGGSVSTLTIQRTQQEDSAVYLCASSPEASYEQYFGPGTRLTVT.

The chain uses TRBV4-1 and TRBJ2-1, with a weak D call TRBD2 (5 bases). Between the trimmed V and J ends, which lost 5 bases and 9 bases, there was a span of 26 bases. CDR3 size: 17 residues. Germline V gene lookup returns CDR1 MGHRA and CDR2 YSYEKL. The CDR3 loop is CASSSRGVASDSSEQFF. The DNA for the CDR3 is TGCGCCAGCAGCTCCCGGGGAGTAGCCTCAGATAGTAGTGAGCAGTTCTTC.